Presented here are 14 T cell receptor beta chains from one specimen sequenced in a study of T cell repertoires in cytomegalovirus infection (dated by TCRdb to between 2018 and 2021). Instrument on record: Illumina HiSeq 1500. TCRdb reanalyzed the raw reads on its own, using fastp at Q25 for trimming and MiXCR for clone calling, and kept in-frame beta chains. Entries that share a CDR3 protein sequence are merged under the most common genes and DNA. The sample profile shows roughly 700,000 distinct CDR3 sequences; roughly a third of them were found once. The top ten clones comprise around a sixth of the sample. Which antigens these TCRs recognize remains unknown. What the treatment or condition label conveys for this sample: in vitro stimulation with specific CMV peptide epitopes to enrich CMV-specific T cells. This specimen consisted of cultured PBMCs, obtained from culture after CMV antigen stimulation. The receptor set was obtained from a human donor in good health (CMV status not recorded). Some clones in this sample may be carry-over from other donors' samples.

V and J are TRBV10-3 and TRBJ1-1, with a weak D call TRBD1 (5 bases). Deletions cut 2 bases from V and 3 bases from J, with 10 bases between. CDR1 and CDR2 from the germline V gene are ENHRY and SYGVKD. This CDR3 has 14 residues. The CDR3 region is CAISEGRADTEAFF. CDR3 DNA sequence: TGTGCCATCAGTGAGGGCAGGGCGGACACTGAAGCTTTCTTT.

The CDR3 loop reads CASSIGQGEAYEQYF. The CDR3 bases are TGTGCCAGCAGCATAGGACAGGGAGAGGCCTACGAGCAGTACTTC. The chain recombines TRBV5-6 with TRBJ2-7; TRBD1 matches at 8 bases. This CDR3 comprises 15 residues. The V gene's germline CDR1 is SGHDT and CDR2 YYEEEE. V was pared by 4 bases and J by 2 bases, with 8 bases of the junction left unmatched.

The rearrangement links TRBV18 to TRBJ2-6; D unresolved. V was trimmed by 2 bases and J by 3 bases, leaving 2 bases between them. The CDR3 loop spans 13 amino acids. CDR1 KGHSH and CDR2 LQKENI come from the germline V gene. CDR3 sequence reads: CASSPNGANVLTF. For the CDR3, the DNA is TGTGCCAGCTCACCAAATGGGGCCAACGTCCTGACTTTC.

This clonotype was seen a few times. The CDR3 nucleotides read TGCGCCAGCAGCCAAGGAAGTCTAGCGGGACTCAGCACAGATACGCAGTATTTT. It translates to CASSQGSLAGLSTDTQYF. The genes are TRBV4-3 and TRBJ2-3, with 9 bases fitting TRBD2. V lost 1 base, J lost 0 bases, and 8 bases stayed unmatched. Per the germline V gene, CDR1 is LGHNA and CDR2 is YSLEER. The CDR3 covers 18 residues.

In this sample, this clonotype turned up many times. CDR3 nucleotides: TGTGCCAGCAGCTGGCCTCCGGACAGGGTCGGGACAGATACGCAGTATTTT. Translating gives CASSWPPDRVGTDTQYF. The V gene is TRBV7-2, the J gene TRBJ2-3; 8 bases map to TRBD1. This CDR3 spans 17 amino acids. Germline V lookup: CDR1 SGHTA, CDR2 FQGNSA. After removal of 4 bases from V and 3 bases from J, the junction contained 12 bases not matched to a gene. Combining the CDR3 with reference TRBV7-2 and TRBJ2-3 gives the whole variable domain GAGVSQSPSNKVTEKGKDVELRCDPISGHTALYWYRQSLGQGLEFLIYFQGNSAPDKSGLPSDRFSAERTGGSVSTLTIQRTQQEDSAVYLCASSWPPDRVGTDTQYFGPGTRLTVL.

This clonotype has only one observation. The chain employs TRBV7-9 and TRBJ2-3; D may be TRBD1 (5 bases). CDR1 and CDR2 (germline): SEHNR, FQNEAQ (reference sequence). The CDR3 contains 16 residues. Trimming removed 2 bases from V and 7 bases from J, with 19 bases in between. The CDR3 DNA reads TGTGCCAGCAGCTTACCCGACAGTAAGGCACGGAATACGCAGTATTTT. Protein: CASSLPDSKARNTQYF.

V and J are TRBV30 and TRBJ2-7; 8 bases are shared with TRBD1. Per germline, CDR1 GTSNPN and CDR2 SVGIG (reference sequence). CDR3 size: 18 residues. Trimming cost V 0 bases and J 6 bases; bases outside gene matches: 19. CDR3 region: CAWSVGKVSGGARREQYF. The CDR3, as DNA: TGTGCCTGGAGTGTGGGGAAAGTCTCAGGGGGCGCGAGGCGCGAGCAGTACTTC.

Only a few counts were recorded for this clonotype. The CDR3, as DNA: TGTGCCAGCAGCTTCACACGGGGAAGTGAAAAACTGTTTTTT. Protein sequence: CASSFTRGSEKLFF. V is TRBV7-9 and J is TRBJ1-4; D unresolved. The CDR3 contains 14 residues. Germline V CDR1 and CDR2: SEHNR, FQNEAQ (reference sequence). Between the trimmed V and J ends, which lost 3 bases and 7 bases, there was a span of 12 bases.

V is TRBV7-2 and J is TRBJ2-7; 9 bases match TRBD2. The germline V gene has CDR1 SGHTA and CDR2 FQGNSA. CDR3 size: 15 residues. The V gene end was trimmed by 2 bases and the J gene end by 2 bases; junction bases not matched to a gene: 4. This chain's CDR3 is CASSLSAGGAYEQYF. The CDR3 coding sequence is TGTGCCAGCAGCTTATCTGCGGGGGGGGCCTACGAGCAGTACTTC.

This clonotype was seen a few times. The chain uses TRBV9 and TRBJ2-4, with D tentatively TRBD2 (6 bases). Germline values: CDR1 SGDLS, CDR2 YYNGEE. There are 15 residues in the CDR3. V was clipped by 0 bases and J by 7 bases, with 14 bases between them. As DNA, the CDR3 is TGTGCCAGCAGCGTAGGAGGTGTTGGGGGGAACATTCAGTACTTC. It yields the protein CASSVGGVGGNIQYF.

In its sample, this clonotype was seen many times. The genes are TRBV7-8 and TRBJ1-1, with D uncertain. The CDR3 loop spans 15 amino acids. Trimming shortened V by 5 bases and J by 5 bases, and 18 bases separated the two germline ends. Germline V CDR1 and CDR2: SGHVS, FQNEAQ. CDR3 sequence reads: CASSGSSGYVTEAFF. The CDR3 region has the DNA TGTGCCAGCAGCGGGAGCTCGGGGTACGTGACTGAAGCTTTCTTT.

This clonotype was seen repeatedly, ten times or more. The gene calls are TRBV7-2 and TRBJ1-2, with D perhaps matching TRBD1 (6 bases). This CDR3 is built from 13 residues. Germline-derived CDR1 and CDR2 are SGHTA and FQGNSA. The ends were cut back, 1 base at V and 4 bases at J, with 7 bases in the middle. The CDR3 nucleotides read TGTGCCAGCAGCTTAGGGACAGTCTATGGCTACACCTTC. Its protein product is CASSLGTVYGYTF.

V usage is TRBV10-3 and J usage is TRBJ1-4; TRBD1 aligns across 7 bases. CDR1 is ENHRY and CDR2 is SYGVKD in the germline V gene. The CDR3 has 12 residues. V gave up 10 bases and J gave up 8 bases; unmatched junction bases: 7. The CDR3, as DNA: TGTGCCACCACCGACAGGGCCGAAAAACTGTTTTTT. This gives the protein CATTDRAEKLFF.

The V call is TRBV2, the J call TRBJ1-4; D call uncertain. The CDR3 consists of 13 residues. Trimming removed 1 base at V and 8 bases at J, with 8 bases between. CDR1 SNHLY and CDR2 FYNNEI come from the germline V gene. CDR3 sequence (DNA): TGTGCCAGCAGTGAAGAGGTTTCCGAAAAACTGTTTTTT. It codes for CASSEEVSEKLFF.